Listed here is a single T cell receptor beta chain. The sample belongs to a study of blood T cell repertoires in COVID-19. Germline V gene data show CDR1 as LNHDA and CDR2 as SQIVND (reference sequence). Trimming removed 5 bases at V and 2 bases at J, with 13 bases between. The CDR3 sequence is 15 residues long. The protocol was immunoSEQ multiplex PCR, while the TCRdb copy is restricted to in-frame clones and leaves out a portion. Of 300,000 to 350,000 clones in the sample, 80% to 90% were seen once. The clonotype was recovered from a man aged 25 to 40 who had recovered from COVID-19. The specimen sequenced was PBMCs or T cells enriched from blood (not recorded which). The rearrangement joins TRBV19 to TRBJ1-5; D is undetermined. The CDR3 spells CASSVQLNGNQPQHF. The CDR3 coding sequence is TGTGCCAGTAGTGTACAGCTTAATGGCAATCAGCCCCAGCATTTT.